The T cell receptor beta chain under discussion was sequenced for a study of regulatory T cells in long-lasting Graves disease. For TCR beta, libraries came from iRepertoire HTBI primers and Arm-PCR of CDR3 regions. TCRdb redid the calling of the multiplex PCR reads with MiXCR, one entry per CDR3 protein. The sample holds 300,000 to 400,000 distinct CDR3 sequences, around 17% seen once. Trimming took 2 bases from V and 0 from J; bases not matched to a gene: 6. CDR1 is MNHNS, CDR2 SASEGT, per germline. The CDR3 has 16 residues. The sample's time point: newly diagnosed GD, antithyroid drugs for less than 3 months. Extracted RNA from PBMCs served as the source of the TCR library. This clonotype appeared many times. The same sample was also studied in work on T cells in Graves' hyperthyroidism and ophthalmopathy.

The sample here was peripheral blood mononuclear cells (PBMCs), taken at new diagnosis, from a patient treated with antithyroid drugs. This clonotype originated in a man aged 35-49 years with Graves disease. This chain connects TRBV6-1 to TRBJ1-1; 7 bases align to TRBD1. Here the CDR3 DNA reads TGTGCCAGCAGTGAAATTCCGGGACAGATGAACACTGAAGCTTTCTTT. It specifies CASSEIPGQMNTEAFF.